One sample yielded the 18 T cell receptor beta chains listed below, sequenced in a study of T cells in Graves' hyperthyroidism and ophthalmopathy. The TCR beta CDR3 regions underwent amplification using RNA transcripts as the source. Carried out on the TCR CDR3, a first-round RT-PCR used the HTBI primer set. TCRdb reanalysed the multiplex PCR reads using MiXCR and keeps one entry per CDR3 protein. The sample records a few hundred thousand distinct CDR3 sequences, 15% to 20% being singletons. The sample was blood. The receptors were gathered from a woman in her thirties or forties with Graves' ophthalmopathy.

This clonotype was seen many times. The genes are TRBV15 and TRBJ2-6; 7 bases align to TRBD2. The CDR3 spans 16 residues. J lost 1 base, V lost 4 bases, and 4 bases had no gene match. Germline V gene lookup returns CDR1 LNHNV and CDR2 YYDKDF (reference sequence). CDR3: CATSNAGVSGANVLTF. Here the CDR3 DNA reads TGTGCCACCAGCAACGCGGGGGTGTCTGGGGCCAACGTCCTGACTTTC.

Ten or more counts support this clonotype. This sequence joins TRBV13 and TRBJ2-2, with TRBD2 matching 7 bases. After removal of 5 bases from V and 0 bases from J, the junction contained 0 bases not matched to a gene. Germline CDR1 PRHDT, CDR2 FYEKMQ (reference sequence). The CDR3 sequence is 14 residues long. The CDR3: CASSREANTGELFF. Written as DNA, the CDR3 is TGTGCCAGCAGCCGGGAGGCGAACACCGGGGAGCTGTTTTTT. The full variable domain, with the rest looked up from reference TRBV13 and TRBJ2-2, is AAGVIQSPRHLIKEKRETATLKCYPIPRHDTVYWYQQGPGQDPQFLISFYEKMQSDKGSIPDRFSAQQFSDYHSELNMSSLELGDSALYFCASSREANTGELFFGEGSRLTVL.

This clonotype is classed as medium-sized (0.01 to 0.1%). DNA for the CDR3: TGTGCCAGCAGTTTATCGTTGGGGAATGTGCAGTACTTC. Translated: CASSLSLGNVQYF. The chain is built from TRBV27 and TRBJ2-7; unclear D gene. Trimming shortened V by 0 bases and J by 9 bases, and 12 bases separated the two germline ends. Germline V gene data show CDR1 as MNHEY and CDR2 as SMNVEV (reference sequence). This CDR3 contains 13 residues.

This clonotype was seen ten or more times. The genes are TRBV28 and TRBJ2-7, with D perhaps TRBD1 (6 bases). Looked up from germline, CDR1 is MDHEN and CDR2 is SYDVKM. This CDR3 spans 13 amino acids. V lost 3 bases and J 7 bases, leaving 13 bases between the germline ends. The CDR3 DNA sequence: TGTGCCAGCAGTTTCTCAGGGGTTCGAGAGCAGTACTTC. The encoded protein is CASSFSGVREQYF. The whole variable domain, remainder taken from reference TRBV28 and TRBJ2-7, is DVKVTQSSRYLVKRTGEKVFLECVQDMDHENMFWYRQDPGLGLRLIYFSYDVKMKEKGDIPEGYSVSREKKERFSLILESASTNQTSMYLCASSFSGVREQYFGPGTRLTVT.

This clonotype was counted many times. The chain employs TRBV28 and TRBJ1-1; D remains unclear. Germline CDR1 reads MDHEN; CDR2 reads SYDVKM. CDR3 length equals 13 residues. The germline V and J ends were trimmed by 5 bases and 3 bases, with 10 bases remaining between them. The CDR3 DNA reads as TGTGCCAGCAGTCCCTTCCTGGACACTGAAGCTTTCTTT. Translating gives CASSPFLDTEAFF.

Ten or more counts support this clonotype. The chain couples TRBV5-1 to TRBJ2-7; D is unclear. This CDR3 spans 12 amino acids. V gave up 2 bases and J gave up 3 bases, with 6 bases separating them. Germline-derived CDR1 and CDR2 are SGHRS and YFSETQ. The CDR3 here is CASSFRDYEQYF. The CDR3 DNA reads TGCGCCAGCAGCTTCCGCGACTACGAGCAGTACTTC.

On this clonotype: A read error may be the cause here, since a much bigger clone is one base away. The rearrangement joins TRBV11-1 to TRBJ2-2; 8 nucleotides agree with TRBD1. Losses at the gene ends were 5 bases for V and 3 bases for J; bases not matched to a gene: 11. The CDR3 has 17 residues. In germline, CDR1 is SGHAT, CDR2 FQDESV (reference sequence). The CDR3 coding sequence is TGTGCCAGCAGCCCCCGATGGGACAGGCTTTACACCGGGGAGCTGTTTTTT. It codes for CASSPRWDRLYTGELFF.

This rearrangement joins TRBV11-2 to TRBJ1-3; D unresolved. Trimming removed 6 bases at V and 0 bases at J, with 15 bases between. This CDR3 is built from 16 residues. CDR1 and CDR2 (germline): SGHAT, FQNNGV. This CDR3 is CASRPGRGYSGNTIYF. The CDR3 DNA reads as TGTGCCAGCAGGCCGGGCCGGGGATACTCTGGAAACACCATATATTTT.

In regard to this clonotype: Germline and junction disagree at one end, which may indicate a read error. The CDR3 sequence: CASSRTSAQGTYEQSF. DNA for the CDR3: TGTGCCAGTAGTCGTACCTCGGCACAGGGCACCTACGAGCAGTCCTTC. This rearrangement joins TRBV19 to TRBJ2-7, with D perhaps matching TRBD1 (6 bases). The CDR3 runs 16 residues. Per germline, CDR1 LNHDA and CDR2 SQIVND (reference sequence). The entire variable domain, with the rest obtained from reference TRBV19 and TRBJ2-7, is as follows: DGGITQSPKYLFRKEGQNVTLSCEQNLNHDAMYWYRQDPGQGLRLIYYSQIVNDFQKGDIAEGYSVSREKKESFPLTVTSAQKNPTAFYLCASSRTSAQGTYEQSFGPGTRLTVT.

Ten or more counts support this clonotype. CDR3 residues: CAWSVPGTGKYGGYTF. CDR3 nucleotides: TGTGCCTGGAGTGTACCCGGGACAGGGAAGTATGGAGGCTACACCTTC. The rearrangement links TRBV30 to TRBJ1-2, with 9 bases matching TRBD1. The CDR3 contains 16 residues. Germline CDR1 GTSNPN, CDR2 SVGIG (reference sequence). Trimming removed 0 bases from V and 8 bases from J; junction bases left unmatched: 13.

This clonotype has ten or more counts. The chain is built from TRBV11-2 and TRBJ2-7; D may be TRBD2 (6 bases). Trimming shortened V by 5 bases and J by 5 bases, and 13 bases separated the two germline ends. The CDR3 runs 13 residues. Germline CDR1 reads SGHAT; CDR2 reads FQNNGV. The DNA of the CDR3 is TGTGCCAGCAGCCGGGACTGGCTGGACGAGCAGTACTTC. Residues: CASSRDWLDEQYF.

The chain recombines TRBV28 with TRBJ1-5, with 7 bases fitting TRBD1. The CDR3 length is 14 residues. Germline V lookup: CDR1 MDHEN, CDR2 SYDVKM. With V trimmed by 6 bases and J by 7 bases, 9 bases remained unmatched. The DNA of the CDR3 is TGTGCCAGCAGCCTCGGACAGGCCGACCAGCCCCAGCATTTT. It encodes CASSLGQADQPQHF.

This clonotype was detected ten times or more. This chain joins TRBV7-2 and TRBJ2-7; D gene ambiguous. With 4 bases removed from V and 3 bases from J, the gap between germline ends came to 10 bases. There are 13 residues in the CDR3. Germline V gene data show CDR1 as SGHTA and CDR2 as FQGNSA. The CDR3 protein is CASSYRPNYEQYF. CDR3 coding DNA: TGTGCCAGCAGCTATAGACCAAACTACGAGCAGTACTTC.

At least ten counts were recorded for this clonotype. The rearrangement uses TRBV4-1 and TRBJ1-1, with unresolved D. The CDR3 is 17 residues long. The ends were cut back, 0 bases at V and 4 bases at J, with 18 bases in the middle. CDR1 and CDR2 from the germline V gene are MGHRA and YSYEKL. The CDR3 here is CASSQEPPSGFGTEAFF. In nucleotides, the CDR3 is TGCGCCAGCAGCCAAGAGCCCCCTTCCGGGTTTGGCACTGAAGCTTTCTTT.

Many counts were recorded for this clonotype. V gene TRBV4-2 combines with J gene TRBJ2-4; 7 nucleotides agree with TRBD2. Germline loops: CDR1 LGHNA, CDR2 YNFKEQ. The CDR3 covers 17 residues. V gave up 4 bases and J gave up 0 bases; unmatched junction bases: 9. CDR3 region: CASSLGGSSRAKNIQYF. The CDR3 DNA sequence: TGTGCCAGCAGCCTGGGCGGGAGCTCGAGAGCCAAAAACATTCAGTACTTC.

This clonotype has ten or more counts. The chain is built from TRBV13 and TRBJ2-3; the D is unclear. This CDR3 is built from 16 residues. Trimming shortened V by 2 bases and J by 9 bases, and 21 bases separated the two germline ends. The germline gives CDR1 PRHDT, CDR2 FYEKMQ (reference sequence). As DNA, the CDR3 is TGTGCCAGCAGCTTAAGACCACCCATAAAGGACGTAACGCAGTATTTT. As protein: CASSLRPPIKDVTQYF.

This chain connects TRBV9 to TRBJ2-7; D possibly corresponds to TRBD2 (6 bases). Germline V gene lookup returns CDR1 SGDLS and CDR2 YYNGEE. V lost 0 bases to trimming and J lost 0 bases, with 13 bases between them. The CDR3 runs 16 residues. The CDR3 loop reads CASSVGGRFGSYEQYF. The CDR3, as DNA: TGTGCCAGCAGCGTAGGAGGGAGGTTTGGCTCCTACGAGCAGTACTTC.

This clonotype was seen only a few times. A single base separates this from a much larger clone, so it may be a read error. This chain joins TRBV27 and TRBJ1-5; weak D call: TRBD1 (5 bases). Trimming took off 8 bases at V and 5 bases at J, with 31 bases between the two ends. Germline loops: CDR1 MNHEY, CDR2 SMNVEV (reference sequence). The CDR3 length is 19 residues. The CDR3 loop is CASPLMPRAEKTKDQPQHF. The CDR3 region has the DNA TGTGCCAGCCCCCTAATGCCCAGGGCAGAAAAGACTAAAGATCAGCCCCAGCATTTT.